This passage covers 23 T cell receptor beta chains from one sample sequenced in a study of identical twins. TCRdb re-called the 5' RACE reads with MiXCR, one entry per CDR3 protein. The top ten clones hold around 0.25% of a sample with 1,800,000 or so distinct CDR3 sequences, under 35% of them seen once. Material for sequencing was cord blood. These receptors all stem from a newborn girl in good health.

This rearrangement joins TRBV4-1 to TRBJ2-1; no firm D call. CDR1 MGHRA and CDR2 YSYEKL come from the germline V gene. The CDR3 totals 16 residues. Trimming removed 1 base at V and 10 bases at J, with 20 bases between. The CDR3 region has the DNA TGCGCCAGCAGCCAAGGTTTAGTTGCGTTGAATGGGGAGCAGTTCTTC. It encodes CASSQGLVALNGEQFF.

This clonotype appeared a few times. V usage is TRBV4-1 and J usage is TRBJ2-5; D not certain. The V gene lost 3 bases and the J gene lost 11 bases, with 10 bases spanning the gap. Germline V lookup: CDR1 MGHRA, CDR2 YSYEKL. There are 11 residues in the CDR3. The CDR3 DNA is TGCGCCAGCAGCCACTCCAACAAGCAGTACTTC. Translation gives CASSHSNKQYF.

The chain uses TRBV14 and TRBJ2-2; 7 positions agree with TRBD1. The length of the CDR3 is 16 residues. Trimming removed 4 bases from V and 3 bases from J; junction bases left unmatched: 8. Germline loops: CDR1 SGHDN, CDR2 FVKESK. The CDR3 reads CASSLRGGAYTGELFF. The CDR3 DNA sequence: TGTGCCAGCAGCCTTCGAGGGGGCGCCTACACCGGGGAGCTGTTTTTT.

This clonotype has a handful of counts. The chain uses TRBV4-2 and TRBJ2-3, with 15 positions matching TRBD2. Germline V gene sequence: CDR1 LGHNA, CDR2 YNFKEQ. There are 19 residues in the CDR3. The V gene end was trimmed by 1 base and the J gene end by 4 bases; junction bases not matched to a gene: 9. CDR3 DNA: TGTGCCAGCAGCCAAGGGTTCGGGACTAGCGGGGGGAGAGCAGATACGCAGTATTTT. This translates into CASSQGFGTSGGRADTQYF.

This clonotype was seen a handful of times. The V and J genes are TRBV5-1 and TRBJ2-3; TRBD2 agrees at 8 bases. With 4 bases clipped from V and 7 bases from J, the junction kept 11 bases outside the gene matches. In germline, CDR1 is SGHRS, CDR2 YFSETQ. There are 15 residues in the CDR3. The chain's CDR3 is CASSTYLAGGNTQYF. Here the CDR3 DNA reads TGCGCCAGCAGCACCTACTTGGCGGGAGGAAATACGCAGTATTTT.

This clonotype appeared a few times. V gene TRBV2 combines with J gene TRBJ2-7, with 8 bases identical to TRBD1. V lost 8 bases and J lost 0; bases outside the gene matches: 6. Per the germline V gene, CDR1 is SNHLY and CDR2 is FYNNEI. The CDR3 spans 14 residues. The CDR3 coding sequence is TGTGCCAGCCTCTTGGACAGGGCCTCCTACGAGCAGTACTTC. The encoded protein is CASLLDRASYEQYF.

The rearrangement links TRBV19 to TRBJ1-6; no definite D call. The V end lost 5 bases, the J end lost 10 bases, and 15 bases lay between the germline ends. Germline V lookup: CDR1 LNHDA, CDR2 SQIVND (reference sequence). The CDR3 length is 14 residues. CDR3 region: CASSLEKEWSPLHF. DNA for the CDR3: TGTGCCAGTAGTCTGGAGAAGGAGTGGTCACCCCTCCACTTT.

This CDR3 reads CSASPGTRTGELFF. CDR3 DNA sequence: TGCAGTGCTAGTCCAGGGACGAGGACCGGGGAGCTGTTTTTT. The rearrangement links TRBV20-1 to TRBJ2-2; D could derive from TRBD1 or TRBD2 (5 bases each). Germline V gene sequence: CDR1 DFQATT, CDR2 SNEGSKA (reference sequence). This CDR3 is built from 14 residues. Trimming removed 3 bases from V and 5 bases from J, with 13 bases in between.

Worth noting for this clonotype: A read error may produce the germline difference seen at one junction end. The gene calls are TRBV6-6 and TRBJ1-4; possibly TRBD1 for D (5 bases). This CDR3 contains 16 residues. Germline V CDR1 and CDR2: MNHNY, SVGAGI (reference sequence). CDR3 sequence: CASSYGGGATSEKLFF. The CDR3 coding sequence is TGTGCCAGCAGTTACGGGGGGGGTGCAACTAGTGAAAAACTGTTTTTT.

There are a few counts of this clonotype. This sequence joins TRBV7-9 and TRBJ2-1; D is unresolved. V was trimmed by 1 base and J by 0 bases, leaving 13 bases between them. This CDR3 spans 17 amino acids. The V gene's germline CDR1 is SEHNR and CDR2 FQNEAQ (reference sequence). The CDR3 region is CASSLVPSKSSYNEQFF. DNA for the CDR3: TGTGCCAGCAGCTTAGTTCCAAGCAAAAGCTCCTACAATGAGCAGTTCTTC.

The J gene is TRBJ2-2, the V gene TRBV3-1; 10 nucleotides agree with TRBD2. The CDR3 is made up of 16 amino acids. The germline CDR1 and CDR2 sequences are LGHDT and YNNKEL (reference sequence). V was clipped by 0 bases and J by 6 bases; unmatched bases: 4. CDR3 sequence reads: CASSQDLLAGAGELFF. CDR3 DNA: TGTGCCAGCAGCCAAGATCTGCTAGCGGGAGCCGGGGAGCTGTTTTTT.

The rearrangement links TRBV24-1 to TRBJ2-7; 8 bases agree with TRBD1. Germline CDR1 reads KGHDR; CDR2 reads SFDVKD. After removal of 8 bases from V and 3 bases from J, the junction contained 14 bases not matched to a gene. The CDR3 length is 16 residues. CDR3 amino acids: CATKLGGQGRVYEQYF. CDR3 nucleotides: TGTGCCACCAAACTGGGAGGACAGGGTCGGGTCTACGAGCAGTACTTC.

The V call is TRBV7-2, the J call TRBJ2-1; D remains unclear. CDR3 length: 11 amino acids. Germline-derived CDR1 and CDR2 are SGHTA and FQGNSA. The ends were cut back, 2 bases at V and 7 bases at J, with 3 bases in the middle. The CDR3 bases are TGTGCCAGCAGCTTAATGAATGAGCAGTTCTTC. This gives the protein CASSLMNEQFF.

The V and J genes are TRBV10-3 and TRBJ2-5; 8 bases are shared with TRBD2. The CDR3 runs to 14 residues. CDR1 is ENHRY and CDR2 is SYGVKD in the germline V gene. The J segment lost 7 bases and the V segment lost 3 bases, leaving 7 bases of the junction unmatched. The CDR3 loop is CAISDGGARGTQYF. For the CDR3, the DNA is TGTGCCATCAGTGACGGGGGGGCGCGAGGGACCCAGTACTTC.

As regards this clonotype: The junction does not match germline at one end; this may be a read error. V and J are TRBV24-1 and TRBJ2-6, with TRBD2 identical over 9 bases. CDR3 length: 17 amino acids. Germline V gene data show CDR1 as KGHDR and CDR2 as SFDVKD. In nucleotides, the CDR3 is TGTGCCACCAGTGATTCTAGCGGGACCTCTGGGGCCAACATCCTGACTTTC. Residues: CATSDSSGTSGANILTF.

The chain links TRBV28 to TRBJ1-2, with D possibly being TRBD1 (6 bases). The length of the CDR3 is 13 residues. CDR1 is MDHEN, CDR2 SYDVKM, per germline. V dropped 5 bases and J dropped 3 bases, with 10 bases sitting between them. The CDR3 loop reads CASSRHRDYGYTF. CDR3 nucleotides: TGTGCCAGCAGTCGCCACAGGGACTATGGCTACACCTTC.

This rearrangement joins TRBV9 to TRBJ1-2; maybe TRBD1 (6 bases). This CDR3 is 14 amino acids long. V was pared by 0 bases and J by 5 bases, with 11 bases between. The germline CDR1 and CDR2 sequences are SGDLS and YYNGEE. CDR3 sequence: CASSVAGGGYGYTF. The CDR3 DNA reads TGTGCCAGCAGCGTAGCGGGGGGCGGTTATGGCTACACCTTC.

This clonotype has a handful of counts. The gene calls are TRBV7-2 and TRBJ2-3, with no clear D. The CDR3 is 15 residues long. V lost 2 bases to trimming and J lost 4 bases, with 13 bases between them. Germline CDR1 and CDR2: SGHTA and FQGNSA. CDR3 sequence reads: CASSLWGPVSDTQYF. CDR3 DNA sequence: TGTGCCAGCAGCTTATGGGGTCCCGTCTCAGATACGCAGTATTTT. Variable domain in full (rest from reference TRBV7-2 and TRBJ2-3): GAGVSQSPSNKVTEKGKDVELRCDPISGHTALYWYRQSLGQGLEFLIYFQGNSAPDKSGLPSDRFSAERTGGSVSTLTIQRTQQEDSAVYLCASSLWGPVSDTQYFGPGTRLTVL.

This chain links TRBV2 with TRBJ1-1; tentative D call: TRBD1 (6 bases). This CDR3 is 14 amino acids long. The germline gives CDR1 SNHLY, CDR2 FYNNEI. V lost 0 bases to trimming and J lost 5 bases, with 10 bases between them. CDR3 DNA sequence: TGTGCCAGCAGTGAAGCAGGGGGAAGGACTGAAGCTTTCTTT. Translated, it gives CASSEAGGRTEAFF.

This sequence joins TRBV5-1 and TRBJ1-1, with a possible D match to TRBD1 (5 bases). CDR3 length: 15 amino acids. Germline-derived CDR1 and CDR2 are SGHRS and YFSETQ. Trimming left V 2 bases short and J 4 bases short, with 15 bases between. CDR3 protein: CASSFGNPGGTEAFF. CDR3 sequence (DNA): TGCGCCAGCAGCTTCGGCAACCCGGGGGGCACTGAAGCTTTCTTT.

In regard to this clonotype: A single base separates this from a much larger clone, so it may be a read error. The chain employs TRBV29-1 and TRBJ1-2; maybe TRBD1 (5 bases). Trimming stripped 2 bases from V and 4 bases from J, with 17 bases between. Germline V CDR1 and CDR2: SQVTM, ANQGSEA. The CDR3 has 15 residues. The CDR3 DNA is TGCAGCGTTGAACCGTTTGACGGGGGACTCTATGGCTACACCTTC. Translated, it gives CSVEPFDGGLYGYTF.

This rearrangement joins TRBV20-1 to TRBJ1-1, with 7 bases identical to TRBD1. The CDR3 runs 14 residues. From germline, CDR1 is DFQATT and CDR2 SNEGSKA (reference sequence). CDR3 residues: CRLAPTGMNTEAFF. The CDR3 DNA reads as TGCAGACTGGCCCCGACAGGGATGAACACTGAAGCTTTCTTT.

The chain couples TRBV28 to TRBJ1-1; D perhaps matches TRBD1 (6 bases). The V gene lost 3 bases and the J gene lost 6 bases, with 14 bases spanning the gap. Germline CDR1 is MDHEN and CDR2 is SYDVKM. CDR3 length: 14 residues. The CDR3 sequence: CASSFQGPTAEAFF. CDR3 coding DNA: TGTGCCAGCAGTTTTCAGGGGCCGACGGCTGAAGCTTTCTTT.